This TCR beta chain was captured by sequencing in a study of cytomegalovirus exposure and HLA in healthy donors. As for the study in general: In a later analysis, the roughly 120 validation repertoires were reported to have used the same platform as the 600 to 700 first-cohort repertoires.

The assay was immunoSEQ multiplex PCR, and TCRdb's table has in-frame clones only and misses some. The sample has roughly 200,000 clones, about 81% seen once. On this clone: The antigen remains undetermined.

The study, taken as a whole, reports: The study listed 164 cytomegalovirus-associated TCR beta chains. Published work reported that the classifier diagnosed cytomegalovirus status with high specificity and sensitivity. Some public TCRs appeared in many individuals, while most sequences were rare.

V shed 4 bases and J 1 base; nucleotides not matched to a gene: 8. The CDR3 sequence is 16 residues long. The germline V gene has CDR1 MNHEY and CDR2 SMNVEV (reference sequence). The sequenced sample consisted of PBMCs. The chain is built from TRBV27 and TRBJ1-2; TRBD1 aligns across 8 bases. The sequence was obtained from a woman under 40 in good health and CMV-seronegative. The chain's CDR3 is CASSSPGQGINYGYTF. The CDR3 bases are TGTGCCAGCAGTTCCCCCGGACAGGGTATTAACTATGGCTACACCTTC.